The 30 T cell receptor beta chains given below trace back to one sample, sequenced in a study of cytomegalovirus exposure and HLA in healthy donors. The study ran its PCR with 60 Vbeta and 13 Jbeta primers. Profiling relied on immunoSEQ multiplex PCR, and the TCRdb table lists in-frame clones only, not all of them. The sample holds 90,000 to 120,000 clones; roughly 70% are singletons and the top ten take roughly 15%. The sequencing sample was made of PBMCs. These receptors were taken from a woman in her thirties or forties in good health and CMV-seropositive.

The V gene is TRBV7-9, the J gene TRBJ2-3; no reliable D call. The CDR3 contains 14 residues. With 1 base removed from V and 0 bases from J, the gap between germline ends came to 5 bases. The germline V gene has CDR1 SEHNR and CDR2 FQNEAQ (reference sequence). As DNA, the CDR3 is TGTGCCAGCAGCTTAGTCCGGAGCACAGATACGCAGTATTTT. This gives the protein CASSLVRSTDTQYF.

The V gene is TRBV7-9, the J gene TRBJ1-4, with D unresolved. The V gene's germline CDR1 is SEHNR and CDR2 FQNEAQ (reference sequence). Trimming removed 4 bases from V and 7 bases from J, with 7 bases in between. The CDR3 consists of 12 residues. The CDR3 protein is CASSSRSEKLFF. The CDR3 DNA reads TGTGCCAGCAGCTCAAGGAGTGAAAAACTGTTTTTT. Full variable domain (missing parts from reference TRBV7-9 and TRBJ1-4): DTGVSQNPRHKITKRGQNVTFRCDPISEHNRLYWYRQTLGQGPEFLTYFQNEAQLEKSRLLSDRFSAERPKGSFSTLEIQRTEQGDSAMYLCASSSRSEKLFFGSGTQLSVL.

The rearrangement uses TRBV9 and TRBJ1-5; 7 positions agree with TRBD1. V was pared by 5 bases and J by 5 bases, with 4 bases of the junction left unmatched. Per germline, CDR1 SGDLS and CDR2 YYNGEE. The CDR3 sequence is 13 residues long. This CDR3 reads CASSRQGDQPQHF. In DNA form, the CDR3 reads TGTGCCAGCAGTCGACAGGGCGATCAGCCCCAGCATTTT.

V usage is TRBV5-4 and J usage is TRBJ2-2; TRBD2 agrees at 12 bases. After removal of 4 bases from V and 7 bases from J, the junction contained 5 bases not matched to a gene. The CDR3 is made up of 15 amino acids. Germline loops: CDR1 SGHNT, CDR2 YYREEE (reference sequence). The chain's CDR3 is CASSAGLAGYGELFF. CDR3 sequence (DNA): TGTGCCAGCAGCGCCGGACTAGCGGGGTACGGGGAGCTGTTTTTT.

V gene TRBV2 combines with J gene TRBJ1-5, with a tentative D call TRBD1 (5 bases). Germline lookup yields CDR1 SNHLY and CDR2 FYNNEI. The CDR3 sequence is 15 residues long. The germline V and J ends were trimmed by 0 bases and 2 bases, with 8 bases remaining between them. For the CDR3, the DNA is TGTGCCAGCAGTGAAGCTTGGGGCGGCAATCAGCCCCAGCATTTT. This encodes CASSEAWGGNQPQHF.

The gene calls are TRBV30 and TRBJ2-5; 7 bases agree with TRBD1. V lost 4 bases, J lost 5 bases, and 4 bases stayed unmatched. CDR3 length: 12 amino acids. Germline V CDR1 and CDR2: GTSNPN, SVGIG (reference sequence). DNA of the CDR3: TGTGCCTGGAACAGGGGCTGGGAGACCCAGTACTTC. It specifies CAWNRGWETQYF.

This rearrangement joins TRBV4-3 to TRBJ1-2, with D hard to call. V was trimmed by 0 bases and J by 5 bases, leaving 25 bases between them. CDR3 length: 19 amino acids. CDR1 is LGHNA and CDR2 is YSLEER in the germline V gene. CDR3 residues: CASSQDPGVLILDQYGYTF. Here the CDR3 DNA reads TGCGCCAGCAGCCAAGATCCCGGAGTCCTAATACTCGACCAATATGGCTACACCTTC.

This chain uses TRBV6-6 with TRBJ1-5; a possible D gene is TRBD1 (6 bases). CDR3 size: 16 residues. Trimming took off 0 bases at V and 3 bases at J, with 12 bases between the two ends. The germline V gene encodes CDR1 MNHNY and CDR2 SVGAGI (reference sequence). CDR3 in amino acids: CASSYSGHPNNQPQHF. The CDR3, as DNA: TGTGCCAGCAGTTACTCGGGACACCCCAACAATCAGCCCCAGCATTTT.

The chain has TRBV5-4 and TRBJ2-5; the D gene is possibly TRBD1 (6 bases). The CDR3 runs to 14 residues. Germline V gives CDR1 SGHNT, CDR2 YYREEE (reference sequence). V gave up 5 bases and J gave up 4 bases, with 15 bases separating them. The CDR3 loop is CASSTGRGRETQYF. The CDR3 DNA is TGTGCCAGCAGTACGGGCAGGGGAAGAGAGACCCAGTACTTC.

This clone was seen a few times. The CDR3 region has the DNA TGTGCCAGCAGTTACGGGCGACAGGGGGCCGATACGCAGTATTTT. As protein: CASSYGRQGADTQYF. The genes are TRBV6-5 and TRBJ2-3, with 10 nucleotides matching TRBD1. CDR1 is MNHEY and CDR2 is SVGAGI in the germline V gene. CDR3 length equals 15 residues. V was clipped by 2 bases and J by 6 bases; unmatched bases: 5.

This clone was seen a handful of times. The gene calls are TRBV9 and TRBJ2-1, with TRBD2 matching 9 bases. The CDR3 runs to 16 residues. V lost 3 bases and J lost 5; bases outside the gene matches: 9. CDR1 SGDLS and CDR2 YYNGEE come from the germline V gene. The CDR3 loop reads CASSGTRRGGNNEQFF. Written as DNA, the CDR3 is TGTGCCAGCAGCGGCACTCGGCGGGGGGGCAACAATGAGCAGTTCTTC.

This clone was picked up a small number of times. V and J are TRBV9 and TRBJ1-4; D is perhaps TRBD1 (5 bases). Trimming cost V 2 bases and J 7 bases, with 15 bases left between them. CDR1 and CDR2 from the germline V gene are SGDLS and YYNGEE. The CDR3 loop spans 15 amino acids. The CDR3, as DNA: TGTGCCAGCAGCGTTGATGGGGGAGGGATTGAAAAACTGTTTTTT. Its protein product is CASSVDGGGIEKLFF. The variable domain in full, completed from reference TRBV9 and TRBJ1-4, reads DSGVTQTPKHLITATGQRVTLRCSPRSGDLSVYWYQQSLDQGLQFLIQYYNGEERAKGNILERFSAQQFPDLHSELNLSSLELGDSALYFCASSVDGGGIEKLFFGSGTQLSVL.

The V and J genes are TRBV5-1 and TRBJ1-6; the D gene is possibly TRBD1 (6 bases). Trimming cost V 2 bases and J 5 bases, with 8 bases left between them. CDR3 size: 14 residues. Per germline, CDR1 SGHRS and CDR2 YFSETQ. This chain's CDR3 is CASSLGTHNSPLHF. The DNA for the CDR3 is TGCGCCAGCAGCTTAGGGACACATAATTCACCCCTCCACTTT.

Here the CDR3 reads CASSLELDTEAFF. As DNA, the CDR3 is TGTGCCAGCAGTCTTGAGCTGGACACTGAAGCTTTCTTT. The chain couples TRBV5-6 to TRBJ1-1; D gene unclear. The germline CDR1 and CDR2 sequences are SGHDT and YYEEEE. The V gene lost 5 bases and the J gene lost 3 bases, with 11 bases spanning the gap. The CDR3 is 13 residues long.

This sequence joins TRBV7-2 and TRBJ1-5; D remains ambiguous. Per germline, CDR1 SGHTA and CDR2 FQGNSA. The V end lost 6 bases, the J end lost 0 bases, and 9 bases lay between the germline ends. The length of the CDR3 is 14 residues. The CDR3: CASRSRYSNQPQHF. The DNA of the CDR3 is TGTGCCAGCAGGTCCCGGTATAGCAATCAGCCCCAGCATTTT.

The chain employs TRBV25-1 and TRBJ1-2; 7 nucleotides agree with TRBD1. There are 13 residues in the CDR3. In germline, CDR1 is MGHDK, CDR2 SYGVNS. The J segment lost 5 bases and the V segment lost 4 bases, leaving 4 bases of the junction unmatched. CDR3 nucleotide sequence: TGTGCCAGCAGTGCCGGGACAGTATATGGCTACACCTTC. Its protein product is CASSAGTVYGYTF.

This chain connects TRBV19 to TRBJ1-2, with 7 bases that match TRBD1. V gave up 5 bases and J gave up 4 bases; unmatched junction bases: 10. The CDR3 is 15 amino acids. Germline CDR1 is LNHDA and CDR2 is SQIVND (reference sequence). The CDR3 is CASSPQEGQSYGYTF. The CDR3 DNA follows: TGTGCCAGTAGTCCCCAGGAGGGACAGAGCTATGGCTACACCTTC.

The rearrangement uses TRBV30 and TRBJ1-5; no firm D call. This CDR3 has 13 residues. Germline loops: CDR1 GTSNPN, CDR2 SVGIG (reference sequence). V was trimmed by 2 bases and J by 6 bases, leaving 11 bases between them. The CDR3 bases are TGTGCCTGGAGTACCACAGCCGGTCAGCCCCAGCATTTT. As protein: CAWSTTAGQPQHF.

This sequence joins TRBV19 and TRBJ1-1; tentatively, D is TRBD1 (6 bases). Germline V CDR1 and CDR2: LNHDA, SQIVND (reference sequence). CDR3 length: 14 residues. The V and J ends lost 4 bases and 1 base respectively, with 10 bases between them. CDR3 sequence (DNA): TGTGCCAGTAGTAGGTGGGACACGAACACTGAAGCTTTCTTT. It encodes CASSRWDTNTEAFF.

The rearrangement links TRBV2 to TRBJ1-1; maybe TRBD1 (5 bases). V gave up 2 bases and J gave up 6 bases, with 16 bases separating them. CDR1 SNHLY and CDR2 FYNNEI come from the germline V gene. The CDR3 extends over 15 amino acids. The CDR3 spells CASSEFGGAGSEAFF. The CDR3 DNA reads TGTGCCAGCAGTGAATTTGGAGGGGCAGGCTCTGAAGCTTTCTTT.

This rearrangement joins TRBV5-4 to TRBJ2-7, with D possibly being TRBD2 (7 bases). V dropped 7 bases and J dropped 2 bases, with 31 bases sitting between them. Germline-derived CDR1 and CDR2 are SGHNT and YYREEE (reference sequence). There are 19 residues in the CDR3. The CDR3 loop reads CASSGGGGGRRSLAYEQYF. CDR3 in DNA: TGTGCCAGCTCCGGAGGTGGCGGGGGCCGGCGGTCTTTGGCCTACGAGCAGTACTTC.

The V call is TRBV10-3, the J call TRBJ1-5; tentatively, D is TRBD1 (5 bases). V gave up 0 bases and J gave up 7 bases, with 19 bases separating them. The CDR3 contains 17 residues. Germline values: CDR1 ENHRY, CDR2 SYGVKD. CDR3 protein: CAISESNALGPGQPQHF. The DNA of the CDR3 is TGTGCCATCAGTGAGTCGAATGCTTTGGGGCCAGGGCAGCCCCAGCATTTT.

This sequence joins TRBV2 and TRBJ1-6; 12 positions agree with TRBD1. Germline V lookup: CDR1 SNHLY, CDR2 FYNNEI. The CDR3 has 14 amino acids. Trimming removed 6 bases from V and 10 bases from J; junction bases left unmatched: 4. The CDR3 DNA reads TGTGCCAGCAGACCGGGACAGGGGGCATCACCCCTCCACTTT. Encoded protein: CASRPGQGASPLHF.

This clone was found a few times. Other DNA sequences in this specimen translate into the identical CDR3. The chain combines TRBV27 with TRBJ1-6; 9 nucleotides match TRBD1. Trimming at V came to 0 bases and at J to 10 bases, leaving 4 bases not matched to a gene. Germline lookup yields CDR1 MNHEY and CDR2 SMNVEV (reference sequence). CDR3 size: 15 residues. CDR3 coding DNA: TGTGCCAGCAGTTTATCGGGACAGGGTGACTCACCCCTCCACTTT. This translates into CASSLSGQGDSPLHF.

V usage is TRBV6-5 and J usage is TRBJ2-7; TRBD1 aligns across 7 bases. There are 14 residues in the CDR3. Germline V gene lookup returns CDR1 MNHEY and CDR2 SVGAGI. J was trimmed by 2 bases and V by 6 bases; bases with no gene match: 7. The CDR3 DNA reads TGTGCCAGCAGCCTACACAGGGGTCCCTACGAGCAGTACTTC. Amino acid sequence: CASSLHRGPYEQYF.

The chain carries TRBV28 and TRBJ2-1; 9 bases are a match to TRBD2. CDR1 is MDHEN and CDR2 is SYDVKM in the germline V gene. The CDR3 runs 15 residues. V gave up 6 bases and J gave up 8 bases; unmatched junction bases: 11. For the CDR3, the DNA is TGTGCCAGCAGGGCCGGGACTAGCATCGGCCATGAGCAGTTCTTC. Residues: CASRAGTSIGHEQFF.

The rearrangement joins TRBV27 to TRBJ1-2; D possibly corresponds to TRBD1 (6 bases). Germline CDR1 is MNHEY and CDR2 is SMNVEV (reference sequence). The CDR3 is 14 amino acids. V was cut by 5 bases and J by 4 bases, with 14 bases left in between. The CDR3 loop reads CASSPHRTVYGYTF. In DNA, the CDR3 is TGTGCCAGCAGTCCGCATCGGACAGTCTATGGCTACACCTTC.

The V gene is TRBV2, the J gene TRBJ2-1; D is possibly TRBD2 (5 bases). This CDR3 spans 12 amino acids. Germline values: CDR1 SNHLY, CDR2 FYNNEI. Deletions cut 5 bases from V and 4 bases from J, with 6 bases between. CDR3 nucleotide sequence: TGTGCCAGCAGTCCGGGATACAATGAGCAGTTCTTC. It codes for CASSPGYNEQFF.

V usage is TRBV19 and J usage is TRBJ1-4; D is perhaps TRBD1 (5 bases). The CDR3 is made up of 16 amino acids. Germline V gives CDR1 LNHDA, CDR2 SQIVND (reference sequence). Between the trimmed V and J ends, which lost 6 bases and 2 bases, there was a span of 16 bases. CDR3 region: CASSPRAGHTNEKLFF. CDR3 sequence (DNA): TGTGCCAGTAGCCCTAGAGCTGGACACACTAATGAAAAACTGTTTTTT.

Only a few counts were recorded for this clone. The genes are TRBV14 and TRBJ2-5, with 7 bases lining up with TRBD1. V lost 3 bases and J lost 4; bases outside the gene matches: 11. This CDR3 is 16 amino acids long. The germline CDR1 and CDR2 sequences are SGHDN and FVKESK. The CDR3 is CASSQQNRGPPETQYF. As DNA, the CDR3 is TGTGCCAGCAGCCAGCAGAACAGGGGTCCTCCAGAGACCCAGTACTTC. Together with reference TRBV14 and TRBJ2-5, the CDR3 gives the full variable domain: EAGVTQFPSHSVIEKGQTVTLRCDPISGHDNLYWYRRVMGKEIKFLLHFVKESKQDESGMPNNRFLAERTGGTYSTLKVQPAELEDSGVYFCASSQQNRGPPETQYFGPGTRLLVL.